The 29 T cell receptor beta chains below were found in one sample sequenced in a study of post-analysis software for immune sequencing data. Points from the study as a whole: Higher frequency in patients than in controls was seen for several TRBV segments, with TRBV5-6, TRBV5-1 and TRBV20-1 among them.

Every TCR beta cDNA library bore unique molecular identifiers. MiXCR, applied by TCRdb to the PCR reads, yields one record per CDR3 protein. This table holds hundreds of thousands of distinct CDR3 sequences, roughly 47% found once. Their antigens remain unidentified. Specimen: blood. These TCRs come from a girl aged 5-17 years with multiple sclerosis.

This clonotype was detected a few times. The rearrangement joins TRBV4-1 to TRBJ1-2, with D uncertain. The germline V gene has CDR1 MGHRA and CDR2 YSYEKL. The CDR3 totals 16 residues. Trimming removed 1 base at V and 4 bases at J, with 16 bases between. The CDR3 loop reads CASSQGMTGFGYGYTF. The DNA for the CDR3 is TGCGCCAGCAGCCAAGGGATGACGGGTTTTGGCTATGGCTACACCTTC.

The rearrangement links TRBV6-6 to TRBJ2-3; 8 bases agree with TRBD2. Germline loops: CDR1 MNHNY, CDR2 SVGAGI (reference sequence). The CDR3 loop spans 16 amino acids. Unmatched junction bases numbered 16, after V lost 7 bases and J lost 7 bases. CDR3 residues: CASTTQGTGGRHTQYF. The CDR3 DNA reads as TGTGCCAGCACCACTCAGGGGACGGGGGGGAGACATACGCAGTATTTT.

This clonotype was seen only a few times. This sequence joins TRBV12-3 or TRBV12-4 and TRBJ2-1; D perhaps matches TRBD1 (6 bases). CDR3 length: 13 amino acids. Trimming took 3 bases from V and 8 from J, leaving 11 bases between them. The CDR3 nucleotides are TGTGCCAGCAGTTTGGGGGCAGCGGATGAGCAGTTCTTC. Its protein product is CASSLGAADEQFF.

The chain employs TRBV12-3 or TRBV12-4 and TRBJ2-5, with TRBD2 matching over 8 bases. The CDR3 covers 16 residues. With 5 bases clipped from V and 5 bases from J, the junction kept 13 bases outside the gene matches. The CDR3 DNA is TGTGCCAGCAGTCCCCGGGTTCGGGGGGGTGTTGAGACCCAGTACTTC. It specifies CASSPRVRGGVETQYF.

A few counts support this clonotype. The chain combines TRBV7-9 with TRBJ2-7; 8 nucleotides align to TRBD1. Unmatched junction bases numbered 3, after V lost 7 bases and J lost 4 bases. CDR1 is SEHNR, CDR2 FQNEAQ, per germline (reference sequence). This CDR3 is built from 12 residues. CDR3 residues: CASTTGGYEQYF. CDR3 in DNA: TGTGCCAGCACAACAGGGGGGTACGAGCAGTACTTC.

This clonotype has just a few counts. The V call is TRBV18, the J call TRBJ2-7; TRBD1 is a possible D gene (6 bases). The CDR3 extends over 14 amino acids. Trimming stripped 4 bases from V and 0 bases from J, with 10 bases between. The germline gives CDR1 KGHSH, CDR2 LQKENI. The CDR3 sequence: CASSLMTGSYEQYF. Here the CDR3 DNA reads TGTGCCAGCTCACTCATGACAGGCTCCTACGAGCAGTACTTC. Complete variable domain (other parts from reference TRBV18 and TRBJ2-7): NAGVMQNPRHLVRRRGQEARLRCSPMKGHSHVYWYRQLPEEGLKFMVYLQKENIIDESGMPKERFSAEFPKEGPSILRIQQVVRGDSAAYFCASSLMTGSYEQYFGPGTRLTVT.

The chain uses TRBV5-1 and TRBJ2-7, with 10 bases fitting TRBD2. The J call may be faulty, since TRBJ2-5 better matches the DNA end. The CDR3 runs to 16 residues. CDR1 and CDR2 (germline): SGHRS, YFSETQ. The CDR3 loop reads CASSFGSGGAQETQYF. As DNA, the CDR3 is TGCGCCAGCAGCTTTGGAAGCGGGGGGGCCCAAGAGACCCAGTACTTC.

The V and J genes are TRBV6-4 and TRBJ2-6; D is ambiguous. Germline values: CDR1 MRHNA, CDR2 SNTAGT. With 4 bases removed from V and 0 bases from J, the gap between germline ends came to 7 bases. This CDR3 has 15 amino acids. CDR3 loop: CASSGASSGANVLTF. CDR3 sequence (DNA): TGTGCCAGCAGTGGAGCCTCCTCTGGGGCCAACGTCCTGACTTTC.

This clonotype was recorded a few times. The genes are TRBV4-1 and TRBJ2-7; the D gene could be TRBD1 or TRBD2 (5 bases each). Germline V gene data show CDR1 as MGHRA and CDR2 as YSYEKL. V dropped 2 bases and J dropped 10 bases, with 27 bases sitting between them. The CDR3 loop spans 17 amino acids. The CDR3 is CASSQPTGARGREAQYF. DNA for the CDR3: TGCGCCAGCAGCCAACCAACCGGGGCGAGGGGAAGAGAAGCCCAGTACTTC.

The chain uses TRBV5-1 and TRBJ2-5, with 10 positions matching TRBD2. The CDR3 totals 14 residues. V dropped 0 bases and J dropped 11; count of bases not matched to a gene: 7. In germline, CDR1 is SGHRS, CDR2 YFSETQ. CDR3 DNA: TGCGCCAGCAGCTTGGGTACTAGCGGGATCGGGCAGTACTTC. This encodes CASSLGTSGIGQYF. Full variable domain (outside the CDR3, taken from reference TRBV5-1 and TRBJ2-5): KAGVTQTPRYLIKTRGQQVTLSCSPISGHRSVSWYQQTPGQGLQFLFEYFSETQRNKGNFPGRFSGRQFSNSRSEMNVSTLELGDSALYLCASSLGTSGIGQYFGPGTRLLVL.

The chain employs TRBV7-9 and TRBJ2-3; 15 nucleotides match TRBD2. Germline V gives CDR1 SEHNR, CDR2 FQNEAQ (reference sequence). The trim removed 5 bases at V and 5 bases at J, leaving 5 bases unmatched. The CDR3 consists of 16 residues. The CDR3 coding sequence is TGTGCCAGCAGCATCCCGGGACTAGCGGGAGGAGATACGCAGTATTTT. Translation: CASSIPGLAGGDTQYF.

This chain uses TRBV5-1 with TRBJ2-1; possible D gene TRBD1, 6 bases. Germline values: CDR1 SGHRS, CDR2 YFSETQ. This CDR3 spans 15 amino acids. The V gene lost 4 bases and the J gene lost 5 bases, with 16 bases spanning the gap. DNA for the CDR3: TGCGCCAGCAGCCCGACCGGGACACTCAACAATGAGCAGTTCTTC. Its protein is CASSPTGTLNNEQFF.

The rearrangement links TRBV7-2 to TRBJ1-1; no clear D. Germline CDR1 and CDR2: SGHTA and FQGNSA. This CDR3 is built from 15 residues. The V and J ends lost 2 bases and 1 base respectively, with 11 bases between them. CDR3 sequence (DNA): TGTGCCAGCAGCTTATACGGGGTCCCGAACACTGAAGCTTTCTTT. Encoded protein: CASSLYGVPNTEAFF.

The chain recombines TRBV5-1 with TRBJ2-5; 9 nucleotides agree with TRBD1. The DNA end favors TRBJ2-7, so the J call may be wrong. The CDR3 loop spans 15 amino acids. In germline, CDR1 is SGHRS, CDR2 YFSETQ. CDR3 loop: CASSSGQGYNIEQYF. The CDR3 coding sequence is TGCGCCAGCAGCTCGGGACAGGGATATAATATCGAGCAGTACTTC.

This clonotype has just a few counts. The V and J genes are TRBV20-1 and TRBJ1-1; D possibly corresponds to TRBD1 (5 bases). Germline V gene sequence: CDR1 DFQATT, CDR2 SNEGSKA (reference sequence). The CDR3 consists of 12 residues. The V gene lost 0 bases and the J gene lost 13 bases, with 15 bases spanning the gap. The CDR3 spells CSARDQGPGVFF. CDR3 bases: TGCAGTGCTAGAGATCAGGGACCCGGGGTTTTCTTT.

This clonotype has just a few counts. The chain carries TRBV6-4 and TRBJ2-3; 8 positions match TRBD2. V shed 6 bases, J shed 0 bases, and the junction held 5 bases outside the gene matches. This CDR3 region has 15 residues. Germline-derived CDR1 and CDR2 are MRHNA and SNTAGT. The chain's CDR3 is CASRGGGSSTDTQYF. DNA of the CDR3: TGTGCCAGCAGAGGCGGGGGGAGTAGCACAGATACGCAGTATTTT.

The chain combines TRBV5-5 with TRBJ1-2, with 11 bases identical to TRBD1. CDR3 length: 17 residues. CDR1 and CDR2 from the germline V gene are SGHKS and YYEKEE (reference sequence). Trimming cost V 4 bases and J 7 bases; bases outside gene matches: 15. CDR3 sequence (DNA): TGTGCCAGCAGCCTAAGGATGCCGGGACAGGGGGTTCCTGGCTACACCTTC. It yields the protein CASSLRMPGQGVPGYTF.

This clonotype was counted between two and nine times. The DNA for the CDR3 is TGTGCCAGCAGTCGGGGACAGGATTCTCTTGAGACCCAGTACTTC. Encoded protein: CASSRGQDSLETQYF. The chain couples TRBV6-6 to TRBJ2-5; 8 positions match TRBD1. Germline CDR1 is MNHNY and CDR2 is SVGAGI (reference sequence). The ends lost 5 bases at V and 5 bases at J; junction bases unmatched: 10. The CDR3 consists of 15 residues.

CDR3 sequence (DNA): TGTGCCATCAGTGAGGGACAGGGTTACGAGCAGTACTTC. It specifies CAISEGQGYEQYF. J is TRBJ2-7 and V is TRBV10-3; 8 bases line up with TRBD1. CDR1 is ENHRY and CDR2 is SYGVKD in the germline V gene. This CDR3 is 13 amino acids long. Trimming removed 2 bases from V and 4 bases from J; junction bases left unmatched: 1.

The chain combines TRBV12-3 or TRBV12-4 with TRBJ1-1, with D uncertain. V was clipped by 4 bases and J by 5 bases, with 8 bases between them. This CDR3 contains 12 residues. This CDR3 reads CASSSMGTEAFF. The CDR3, as DNA: TGTGCCAGCAGTTCCATGGGGACTGAAGCTTTCTTT.

The V gene is TRBV7-2, the J gene TRBJ2-7, with TRBD2 matching 7 bases. The length of the CDR3 is 15 residues. Germline V lookup: CDR1 SGHTA, CDR2 FQGNSA. Losses at the gene ends were 5 bases for V and 4 bases for J; bases not matched to a gene: 11. The CDR3 region is CASSLRAGDLYEQYF. The DNA of the CDR3 is TGTGCCAGCAGCCTAAGGGCGGGGGACCTATACGAGCAGTACTTC.

V and J are TRBV10-3 and TRBJ2-1; D is undetermined. From germline, CDR1 is ENHRY and CDR2 SYGVKD. V lost 5 bases and J 2 bases, leaving 13 bases between the germline ends. The CDR3 runs to 15 residues. The CDR3 sequence: CAISPSSTTYNEQFF. As DNA, the CDR3 is TGTGCCATCAGTCCTTCTAGTACCACCTACAATGAGCAGTTCTTC.

A few counts support this clonotype. This chain uses TRBV12-3 or TRBV12-4 with TRBJ2-1; 12 nucleotides line up with TRBD1. The CDR3 has 18 amino acids. The V segment lost 7 bases and the J segment 0 bases; nucleotides outside the gene matches: 10. The CDR3 sequence is CASKTGTGGFSSYNEQFF. In DNA form, the CDR3 reads TGTGCCAGCAAAACCGGGACAGGGGGCTTCAGCTCCTACAATGAGCAGTTCTTC.

This rearrangement joins TRBV12-3 or TRBV12-4 to TRBJ1-1, with 7 positions matching TRBD1. There are 14 residues in the CDR3. The J segment lost 4 bases and the V segment lost 5 bases, leaving 7 bases of the junction unmatched. The CDR3 sequence: CASSPGTATTEAFF. In DNA form, the CDR3 reads TGTGCCAGCAGTCCCGGGACAGCTACCACTGAAGCTTTCTTT.

On this clonotype itself: The junction and the germline gene differ at one end; a read error may be behind it. The CDR3 region is CANSLGGRGSTDTQYF. CDR3 nucleotide sequence: TGTGCCAACAGCTTGGGGGGGCGGGGAAGCACAGATACGCAGTATTTT. The genes are TRBV9 and TRBJ2-3, with D possibly matching TRBD2 (7 bases). Germline V gives CDR1 SGDLS, CDR2 YYNGEE. The CDR3 totals 16 residues.

This clonotype came up once. This chain connects TRBV20-1 to TRBJ1-1, with D unclear. The CDR3 has 14 residues. Trimming removed 0 bases at V and 1 base at J, with 9 bases between. Germline lookup yields CDR1 DFQATT and CDR2 SNEGSKA (reference sequence). The CDR3 DNA reads TGCAGTGCTAGAGAAGGCCATTCGAACACTGAAGCTTTCTTT. Translation gives CSAREGHSNTEAFF.

This clonotype showed up just a few times. The V gene is TRBV12-3 or TRBV12-4, the J gene TRBJ2-1; TRBD2 matches 12 bases. V dropped 4 bases and J dropped 12; count of bases not matched to a gene: 7. The CDR3 totals 14 residues. The CDR3 DNA is TGTGCCAGCAGTTCTAGACTAGCGGGAGAGTTGCAGTTCTTC. It encodes CASSSRLAGELQFF.

This chain joins TRBV5-1 and TRBJ2-7; possibly TRBD1 or TRBD2 for D (6 bases each). V dropped 1 base and J dropped 2 bases, with 10 bases sitting between them. This CDR3 is built from 14 residues. The germline CDR1 and CDR2 sequences are SGHRS and YFSETQ. The CDR3 reads CASSLRGAPYEQYF. In DNA form, the CDR3 reads TGCGCCAGCAGCTTGAGGGGGGCTCCCTACGAGCAGTACTTC.

The J gene is TRBJ2-5, the V gene TRBV5-8; 7 bases match TRBD2. Germline V CDR1 and CDR2: SGHTS, YDEGEE. The CDR3 contains 14 residues. V was clipped by 3 bases and J by 5 bases; unmatched bases: 7. This CDR3 reads CASSSRGGEETQYF. CDR3 nucleotides: TGTGCCAGCAGCTCCCGCGGGGGAGAGGAGACCCAGTACTTC.